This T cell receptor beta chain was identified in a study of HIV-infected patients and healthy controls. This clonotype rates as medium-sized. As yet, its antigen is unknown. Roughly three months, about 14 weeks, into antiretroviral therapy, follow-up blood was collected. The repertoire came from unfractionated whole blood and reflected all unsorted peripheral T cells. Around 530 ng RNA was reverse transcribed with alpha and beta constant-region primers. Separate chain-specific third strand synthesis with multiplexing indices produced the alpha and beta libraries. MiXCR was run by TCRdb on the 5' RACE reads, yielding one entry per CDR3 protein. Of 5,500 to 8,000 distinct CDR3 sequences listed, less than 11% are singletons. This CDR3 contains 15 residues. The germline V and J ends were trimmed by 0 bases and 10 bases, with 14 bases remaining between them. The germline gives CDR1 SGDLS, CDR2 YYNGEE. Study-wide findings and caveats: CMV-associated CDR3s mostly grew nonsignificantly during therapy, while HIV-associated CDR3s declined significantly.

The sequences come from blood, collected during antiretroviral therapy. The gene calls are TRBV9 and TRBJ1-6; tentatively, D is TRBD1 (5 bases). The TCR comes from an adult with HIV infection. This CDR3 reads CASSVGIQGSSPLHF. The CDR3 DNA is TGTGCCAGCAGCGTAGGTATCCAGGGATCATCACCCCTCCACTTT. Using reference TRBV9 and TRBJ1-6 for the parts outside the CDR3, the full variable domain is DSGVTQTPKHLITATGQRVTLRCSPRSGDLSVYWYQQSLDQGLQFLIQYYNGEERAKGNILERFSAQQFPDLHSELNLSSLELGDSALYFCASSVGIQGSSPLHFGNGTRLTVT.